The source of this T cell receptor beta chain is a study of blood T cell repertoires in COVID-19. In the study overall: In each case, the material was cDNA or gDNA derived from T cells, B-cell-depleted T cells, or PBMCs.

Measured with immunoSEQ multiplex PCR; TCRdb has only the in-frame clones, and not every one. The sample includes 100,000 to 150,000 clones, roughly 88% of them seen just once. The ends were cut back, 5 bases at V and 0 bases at J, with 14 bases in the middle. This CDR3 is built from 16 residues. Germline values: CDR1 SGHVS, CDR2 FNYEAQ. This clone was counted only a few times. Specimen: peripheral blood. This rearrangement joins TRBV7-6 to TRBJ1-3; a possible D gene is TRBD1 (5 bases). The clonotype was recovered from a man aged 50-59 years with acute or convalescent COVID-19. CDR3 sequence reads: CASSQRQQNSGNTIYF. The CDR3, as DNA: TGTGCCAGCAGCCAGAGACAGCAAAACTCTGGAAACACCATATATTTT.